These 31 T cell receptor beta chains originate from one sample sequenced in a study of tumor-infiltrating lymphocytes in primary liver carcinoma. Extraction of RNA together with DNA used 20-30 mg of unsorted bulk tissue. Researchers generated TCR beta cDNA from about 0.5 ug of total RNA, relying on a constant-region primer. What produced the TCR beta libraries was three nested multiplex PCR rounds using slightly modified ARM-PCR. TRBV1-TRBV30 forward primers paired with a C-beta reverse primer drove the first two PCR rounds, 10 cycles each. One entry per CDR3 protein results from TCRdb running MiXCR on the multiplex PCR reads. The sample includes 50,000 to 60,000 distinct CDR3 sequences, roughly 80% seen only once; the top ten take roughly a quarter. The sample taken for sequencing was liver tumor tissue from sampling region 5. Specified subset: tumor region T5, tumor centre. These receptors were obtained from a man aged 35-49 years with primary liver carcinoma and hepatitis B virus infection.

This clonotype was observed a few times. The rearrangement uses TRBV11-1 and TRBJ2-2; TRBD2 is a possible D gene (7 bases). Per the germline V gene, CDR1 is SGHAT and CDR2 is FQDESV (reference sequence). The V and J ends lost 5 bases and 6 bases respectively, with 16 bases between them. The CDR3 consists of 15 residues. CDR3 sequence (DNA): TGTGCCAGCAGCCCCTCGGGGGGCGCACCCGGGGAGCTGTTTTTT. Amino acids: CASSPSGGAPGELFF.

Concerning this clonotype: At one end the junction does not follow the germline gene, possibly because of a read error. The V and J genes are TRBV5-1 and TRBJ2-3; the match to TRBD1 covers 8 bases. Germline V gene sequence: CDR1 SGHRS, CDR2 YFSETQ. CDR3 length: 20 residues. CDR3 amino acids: CASRLSGGGPGLPSTNTQYF. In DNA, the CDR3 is TGCGCCAGCAGACTTTCAGGGGGCGGCCCTGGGCTGCCTAGCACAAATACACAGTATTTT.

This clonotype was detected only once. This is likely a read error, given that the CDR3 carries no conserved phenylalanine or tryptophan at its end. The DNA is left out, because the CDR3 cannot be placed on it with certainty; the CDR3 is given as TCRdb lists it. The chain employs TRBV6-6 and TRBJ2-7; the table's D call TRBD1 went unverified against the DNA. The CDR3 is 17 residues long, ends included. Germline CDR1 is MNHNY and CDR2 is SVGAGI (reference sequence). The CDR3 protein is CASSRGRNGQNFYGHYS.

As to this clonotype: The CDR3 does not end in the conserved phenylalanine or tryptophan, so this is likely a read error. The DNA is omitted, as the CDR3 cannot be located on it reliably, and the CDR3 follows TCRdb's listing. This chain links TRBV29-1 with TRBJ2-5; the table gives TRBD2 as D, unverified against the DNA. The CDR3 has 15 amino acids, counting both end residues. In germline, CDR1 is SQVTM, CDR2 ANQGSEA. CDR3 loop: CSVWTSGSWAETQYV.

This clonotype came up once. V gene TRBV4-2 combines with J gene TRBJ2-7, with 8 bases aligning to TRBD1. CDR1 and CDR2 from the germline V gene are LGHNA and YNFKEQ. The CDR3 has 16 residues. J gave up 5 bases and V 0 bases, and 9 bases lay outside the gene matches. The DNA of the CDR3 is TGTGCCAGCAGCCAAGACACCGGACAGGGAAAAGACGAGCAGTACTTC. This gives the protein CASSQDTGQGKDEQYF.

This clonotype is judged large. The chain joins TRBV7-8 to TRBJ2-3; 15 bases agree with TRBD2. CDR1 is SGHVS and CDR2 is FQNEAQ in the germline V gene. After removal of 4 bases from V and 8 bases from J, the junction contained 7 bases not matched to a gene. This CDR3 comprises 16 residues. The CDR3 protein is CASSSPGTSGRSTQYF. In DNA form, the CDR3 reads TGTGCCAGCAGCTCCCCCGGGACTAGCGGGAGGAGTACGCAGTATTTT.

CDR3 nucleotide sequence: TGTGCCAGCGACAGCGGGATATTATCCCACGAGCAGTACTTC. Protein: CASDSGILSHEQYF. The chain is built from TRBV6-1 and TRBJ2-7; TRBD2 matches 7 bases. CDR3 length: 14 residues. Germline-derived CDR1 and CDR2 are MNHNS and SASEGT. J lost 5 bases, V lost 8 bases, and 12 bases had no gene match.

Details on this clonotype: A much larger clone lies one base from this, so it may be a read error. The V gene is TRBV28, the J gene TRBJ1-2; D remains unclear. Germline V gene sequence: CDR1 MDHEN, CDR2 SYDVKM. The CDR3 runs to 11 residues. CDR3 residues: CDSTSYYGYTF. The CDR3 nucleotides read TGTGACAGCACTTCCTACTATGGCTACACCTTC.

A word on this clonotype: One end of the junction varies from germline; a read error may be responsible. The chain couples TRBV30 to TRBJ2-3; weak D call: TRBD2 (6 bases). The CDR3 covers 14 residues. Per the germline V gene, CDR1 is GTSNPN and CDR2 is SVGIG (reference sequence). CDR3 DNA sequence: TGTACCTGGAGTCCCTGGGAGGCCTCAGATACGCAGTATTTT. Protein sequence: CTWSPWEASDTQYF.

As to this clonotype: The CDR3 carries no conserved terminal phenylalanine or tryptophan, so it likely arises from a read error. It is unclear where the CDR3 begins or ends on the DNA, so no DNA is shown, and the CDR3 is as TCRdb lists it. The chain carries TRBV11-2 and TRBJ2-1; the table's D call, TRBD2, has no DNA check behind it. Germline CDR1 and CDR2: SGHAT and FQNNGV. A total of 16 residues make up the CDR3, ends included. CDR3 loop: CASSYPGTSGSDEEFL.

The CDR3 spells CSVVGTLGQPQHF. CDR3 DNA sequence: TGCAGCGTTGTGGGGACCCTGGGACAGCCCCAGCATTTT. The rearrangement joins TRBV29-1 to TRBJ1-5; D perhaps matches TRBD1 (5 bases). The germline V gene encodes CDR1 SQVTM and CDR2 ANQGSEA. V was cut by 4 bases and J by 7 bases, with 14 bases left in between. This CDR3 contains 13 residues.

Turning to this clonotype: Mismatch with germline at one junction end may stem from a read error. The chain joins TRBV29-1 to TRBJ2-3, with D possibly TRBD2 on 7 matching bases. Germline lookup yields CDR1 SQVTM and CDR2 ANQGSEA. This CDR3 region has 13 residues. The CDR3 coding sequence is TGTAGCATCCGGACGGGGGGCGAAGATACGCAGTATTTT. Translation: CSIRTGGEDTQYF.

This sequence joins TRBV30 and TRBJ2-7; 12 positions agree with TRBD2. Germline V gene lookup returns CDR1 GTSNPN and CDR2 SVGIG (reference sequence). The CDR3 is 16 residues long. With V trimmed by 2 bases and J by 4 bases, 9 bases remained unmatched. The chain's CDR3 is CAWSLTGLAGRYEQYF. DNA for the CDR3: TGTGCCTGGAGTCTTACAGGACTAGCGGGAAGGTACGAGCAGTACTTC.

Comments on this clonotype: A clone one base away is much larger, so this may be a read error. In DNA, the CDR3 is TGTGTCAGCAGTGGGACAAGCGGTGAGCAGTTCTTC. As protein: CVSSGTSGEQFF. The chain joins TRBV28 to TRBJ2-1; the D gene is possibly TRBD1 (6 bases). Germline CDR1 MDHEN, CDR2 SYDVKM. The CDR3 consists of 12 residues.

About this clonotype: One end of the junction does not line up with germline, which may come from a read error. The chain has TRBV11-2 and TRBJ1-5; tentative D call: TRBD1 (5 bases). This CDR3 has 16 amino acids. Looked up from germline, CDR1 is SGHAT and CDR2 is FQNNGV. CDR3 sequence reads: CVSSLNGGLTNQPQHF. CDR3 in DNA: TGTGTCAGCAGTCTAAACGGGGGACTGACGAATCAGCCCCAGCATTTT.

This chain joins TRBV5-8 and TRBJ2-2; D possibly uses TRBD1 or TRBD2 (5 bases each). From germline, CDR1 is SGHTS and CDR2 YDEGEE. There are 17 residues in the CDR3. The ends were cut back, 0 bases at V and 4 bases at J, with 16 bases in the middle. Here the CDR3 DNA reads TGTGCCAGCAGCTTGGGGGTTGTATCGGGGACCACCGGGGAGCTGTTTTTT. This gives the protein CASSLGVVSGTTGELFF.

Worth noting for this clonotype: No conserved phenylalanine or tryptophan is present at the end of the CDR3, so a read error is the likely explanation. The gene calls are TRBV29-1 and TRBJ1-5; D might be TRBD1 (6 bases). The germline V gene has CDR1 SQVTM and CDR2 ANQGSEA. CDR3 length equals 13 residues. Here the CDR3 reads CSVAGQINQPQHL. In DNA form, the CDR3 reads TGCAGCGTTGCCGGACAGATCAATCAACCCCAGCATTTA.

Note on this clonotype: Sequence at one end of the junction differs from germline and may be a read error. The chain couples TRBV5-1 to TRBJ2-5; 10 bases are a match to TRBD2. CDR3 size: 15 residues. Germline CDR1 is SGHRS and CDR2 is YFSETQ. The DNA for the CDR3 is TGCGCCTGCAGCATAACCACTAGCGGGAAAGAGACCCAGTACTTC. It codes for CACSITTSGKETQYF.

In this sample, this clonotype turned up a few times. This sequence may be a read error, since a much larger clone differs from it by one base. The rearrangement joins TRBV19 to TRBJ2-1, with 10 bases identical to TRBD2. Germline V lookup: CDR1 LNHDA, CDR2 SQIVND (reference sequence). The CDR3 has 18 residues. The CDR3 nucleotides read TGTGCCAGTAATATAGTGGGGCGGACTAGCGGCAACAGCAATGAGCAGTTCTTC. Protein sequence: CASNIVGRTSGNSNEQFF.

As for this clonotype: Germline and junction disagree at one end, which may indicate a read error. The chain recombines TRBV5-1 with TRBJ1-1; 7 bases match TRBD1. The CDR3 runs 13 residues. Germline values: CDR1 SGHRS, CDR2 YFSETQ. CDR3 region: CVSSYEQGELWFF. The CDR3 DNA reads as TGCGTCAGCAGCTACGAGCAGGGGGAACTTTGGTTCTTT.

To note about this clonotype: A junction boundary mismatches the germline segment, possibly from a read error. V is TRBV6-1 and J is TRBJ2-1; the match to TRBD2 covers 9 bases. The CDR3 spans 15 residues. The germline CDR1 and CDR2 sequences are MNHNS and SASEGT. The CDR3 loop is CASSEEAGGYNEQLF. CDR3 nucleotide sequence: TGTGCAAGCAGTGAAGAAGCGGGAGGATACAATGAACAGTTATTC.

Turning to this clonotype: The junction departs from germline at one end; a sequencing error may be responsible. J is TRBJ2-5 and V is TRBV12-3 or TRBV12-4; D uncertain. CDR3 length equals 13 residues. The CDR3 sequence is CACRSGSPETQYF. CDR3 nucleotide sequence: TGTGCCTGCAGGTCAGGTTCCCCGGAGACCCAGTACTTC.

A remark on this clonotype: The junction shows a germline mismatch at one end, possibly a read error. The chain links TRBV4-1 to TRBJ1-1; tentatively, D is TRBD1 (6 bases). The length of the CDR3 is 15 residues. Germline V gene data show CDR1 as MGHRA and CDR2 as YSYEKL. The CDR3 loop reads CTSNQDYRVNTEAFF. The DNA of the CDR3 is TGCACCAGCAACCAAGATTACAGGGTGAACACTGAAGCTTTCTTT.

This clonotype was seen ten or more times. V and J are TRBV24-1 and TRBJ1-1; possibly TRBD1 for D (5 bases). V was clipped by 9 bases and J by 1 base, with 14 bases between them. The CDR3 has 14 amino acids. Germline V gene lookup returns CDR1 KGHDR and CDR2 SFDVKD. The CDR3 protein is CATRDTGQNTEAFF. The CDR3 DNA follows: TGTGCCACCCGAGATACCGGACAGAACACTGAAGCTTTCTTT.

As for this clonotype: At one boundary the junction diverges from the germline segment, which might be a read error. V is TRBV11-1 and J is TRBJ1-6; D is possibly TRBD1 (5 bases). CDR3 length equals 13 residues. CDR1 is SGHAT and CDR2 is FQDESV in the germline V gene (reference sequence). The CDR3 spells CAISRTLVLPFHF. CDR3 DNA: TGTGCCATCAGCCGGACACTGGTTTTACCCTTCCACTTT. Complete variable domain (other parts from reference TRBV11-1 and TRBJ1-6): EAEVAQSPRYKITEKSQAVAFWCDPISGHATLYWYRQILGQGPELLVQFQDESVVDDSQLPKDRFSAERLKGVDSTLKIQPAELGDSAMYLCAISRTLVLPFHFGNGTRLTVT.

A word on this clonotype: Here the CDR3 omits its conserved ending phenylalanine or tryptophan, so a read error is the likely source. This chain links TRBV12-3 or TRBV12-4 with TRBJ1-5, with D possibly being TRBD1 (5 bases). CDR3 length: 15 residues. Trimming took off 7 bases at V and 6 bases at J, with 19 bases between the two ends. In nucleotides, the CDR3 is TGTGCCAGCACGCGGGGCACCGTAATAAGTCAGCCCCAGCATTAT. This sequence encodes CASTRGTVISQPQHY.

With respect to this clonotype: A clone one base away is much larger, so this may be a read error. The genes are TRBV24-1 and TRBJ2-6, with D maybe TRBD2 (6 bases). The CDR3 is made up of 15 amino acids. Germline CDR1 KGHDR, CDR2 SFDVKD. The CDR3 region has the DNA TGTGCCACCAGTGCCGGGGACTCTGGGGCCAGCGTCCTGACTTTC. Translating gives CATSAGDSGASVLTF.

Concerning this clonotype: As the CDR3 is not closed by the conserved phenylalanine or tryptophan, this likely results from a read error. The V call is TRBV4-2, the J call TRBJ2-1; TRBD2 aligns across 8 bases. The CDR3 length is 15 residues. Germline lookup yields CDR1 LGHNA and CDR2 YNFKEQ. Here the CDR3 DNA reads TGTGCCAGCAGCCTCCTAGCGGGTAGCCACAACGAGCAGTTCTCC. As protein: CASSLLAGSHNEQFS.

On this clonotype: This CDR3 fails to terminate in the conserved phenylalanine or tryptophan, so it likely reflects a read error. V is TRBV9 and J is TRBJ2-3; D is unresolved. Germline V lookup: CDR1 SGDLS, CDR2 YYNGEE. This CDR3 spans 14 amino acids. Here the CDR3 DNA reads TGTGCCTGCAGCGTAGGAGTGGCGGCAGATACGCAGTATTTG. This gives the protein CACSVGVAADTQYL.

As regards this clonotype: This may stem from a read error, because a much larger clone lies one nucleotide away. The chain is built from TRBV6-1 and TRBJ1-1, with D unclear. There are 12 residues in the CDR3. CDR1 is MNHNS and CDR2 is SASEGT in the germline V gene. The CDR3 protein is CDCTGWSTEAFF. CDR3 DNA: TGTGACTGCACGGGGTGGAGCACTGAAGCTTTCTTT.

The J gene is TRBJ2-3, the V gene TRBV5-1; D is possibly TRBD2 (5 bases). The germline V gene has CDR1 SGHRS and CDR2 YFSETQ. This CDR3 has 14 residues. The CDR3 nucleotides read TGCGAAAGCAGAATTCAGGAGGGCACAGATACGCAGTATTTT. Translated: CESRIQEGTDTQYF.